This record looks at one TCR beta chain sequence and its context. This entry comes from a study of T cell responses to AZD1222 COVID-19 vaccine. This CDR3 is built from 13 residues. V lost 10 bases, J lost 2 bases, and 7 bases stayed unmatched. Germline V gives CDR1 SGHNT, CDR2 YYREEE (reference sequence). Libraries were prepared by immunoSEQ multiplex PCR; TCRdb keeps only in-frame clonotypes and omits some of them. The sample has about 98,000 clones; approximately 86% are singletons. The V gene is TRBV5-4, the J gene TRBJ2-3; TRBD1 matches 7 bases. Here the sequenced sample was peripheral blood, taken on day 0 of AZD1222 vaccination. This clonotype was obtained from an adult in good health. The CDR3 DNA sequence: TGTGCCGTACAGGGGAGAATCACAGATACGCAGTATTTT. Translating it yields CAVQGRITDTQYF.